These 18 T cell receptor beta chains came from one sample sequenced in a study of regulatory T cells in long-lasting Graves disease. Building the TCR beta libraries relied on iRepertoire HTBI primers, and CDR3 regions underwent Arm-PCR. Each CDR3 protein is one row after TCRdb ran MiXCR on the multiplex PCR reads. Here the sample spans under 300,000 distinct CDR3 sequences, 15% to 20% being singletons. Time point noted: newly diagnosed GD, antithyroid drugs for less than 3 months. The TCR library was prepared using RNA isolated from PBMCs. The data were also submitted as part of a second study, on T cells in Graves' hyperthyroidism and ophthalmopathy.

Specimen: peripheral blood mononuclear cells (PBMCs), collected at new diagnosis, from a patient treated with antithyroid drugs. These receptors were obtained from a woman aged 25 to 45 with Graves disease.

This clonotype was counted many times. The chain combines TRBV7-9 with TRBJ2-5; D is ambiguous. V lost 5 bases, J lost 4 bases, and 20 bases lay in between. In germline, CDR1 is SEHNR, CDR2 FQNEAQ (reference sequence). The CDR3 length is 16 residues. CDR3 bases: TGTGCCAGCAGCCTCCATCCGGGCCCTCCGGGAGAGACCCAGTACTTC. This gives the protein CASSLHPGPPGETQYF.

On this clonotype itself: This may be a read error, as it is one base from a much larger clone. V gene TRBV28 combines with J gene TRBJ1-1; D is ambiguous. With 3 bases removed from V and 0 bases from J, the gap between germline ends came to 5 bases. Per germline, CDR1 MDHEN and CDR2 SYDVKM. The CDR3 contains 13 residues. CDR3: CASSLHMNTEAFF. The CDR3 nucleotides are TGTGCCAGCAGTTTGCATATGAACACTGAAGCTTTCTTT.

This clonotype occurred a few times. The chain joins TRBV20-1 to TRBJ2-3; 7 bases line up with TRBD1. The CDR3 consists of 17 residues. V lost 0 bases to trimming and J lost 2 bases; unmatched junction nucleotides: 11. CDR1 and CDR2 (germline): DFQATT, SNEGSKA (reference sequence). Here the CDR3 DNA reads TGCAGTGCTAGAGATGGGCAAAGGACAGGTTACACAGATACGCAGTATTTT. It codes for CSARDGQRTGYTDTQYF.

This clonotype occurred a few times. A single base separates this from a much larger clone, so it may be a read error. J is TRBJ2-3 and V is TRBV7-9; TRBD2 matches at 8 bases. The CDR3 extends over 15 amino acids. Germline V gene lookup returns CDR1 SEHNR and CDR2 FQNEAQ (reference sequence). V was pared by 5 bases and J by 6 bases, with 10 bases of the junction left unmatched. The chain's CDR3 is CASSASVVAGDTQYF. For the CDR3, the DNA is TGTGCCAGCAGCGCGTCGGTGGTAGCGGGGGATACGCAGTATTTT.

CDR3 DNA sequence: TGCGCCAGCAGCCAAGCCAGGGACAGACTGAGCTCCTATAATTCACCCCTCCACTTT. It codes for CASSQARDRLSSYNSPLHF. The rearrangement links TRBV4-1 to TRBJ1-6; 7 bases are shared with TRBD1. Trimming removed 1 base from V and 0 bases from J; junction bases left unmatched: 9. The CDR3 length is 19 residues. In germline, CDR1 is MGHRA, CDR2 YSYEKL.

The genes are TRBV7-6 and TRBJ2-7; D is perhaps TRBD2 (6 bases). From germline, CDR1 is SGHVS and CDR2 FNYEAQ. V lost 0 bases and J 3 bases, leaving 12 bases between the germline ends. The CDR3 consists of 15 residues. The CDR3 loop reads CASSLAGRGLYEQYF. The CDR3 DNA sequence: TGTGCCAGCAGCTTAGCGGGGCGGGGACTCTACGAGCAGTACTTC.

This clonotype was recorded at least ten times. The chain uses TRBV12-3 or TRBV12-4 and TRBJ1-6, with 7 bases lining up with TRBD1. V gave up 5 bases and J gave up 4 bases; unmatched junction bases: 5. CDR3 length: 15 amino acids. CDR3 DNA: TGTGCCAGCAGTCGGGACAGAATATATAATTCACCCCTCCACTTT. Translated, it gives CASSRDRIYNSPLHF.

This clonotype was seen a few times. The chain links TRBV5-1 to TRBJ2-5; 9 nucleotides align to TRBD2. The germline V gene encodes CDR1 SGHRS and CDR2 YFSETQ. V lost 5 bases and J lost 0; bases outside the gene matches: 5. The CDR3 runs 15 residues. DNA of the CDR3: TGCGCCAGCAGAGGGACTAGCAGTTACCAAGAGACCCAGTACTTC. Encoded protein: CASRGTSSYQETQYF.

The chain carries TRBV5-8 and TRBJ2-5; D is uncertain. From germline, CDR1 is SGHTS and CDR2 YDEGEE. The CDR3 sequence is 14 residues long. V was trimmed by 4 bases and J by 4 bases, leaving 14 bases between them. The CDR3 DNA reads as TGTGCCAGCAGCCAGGTCCCTAAAAGAGAGACCCAGTACTTC. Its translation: CASSQVPKRETQYF.

CDR3 amino acids: CASSLEQGAYNEQFF. The CDR3 DNA follows: TGTGCCAGCAGCTTGGAACAGGGGGCCTACAATGAGCAGTTCTTC. V is TRBV7-9 and J is TRBJ2-1; 8 bases are shared with TRBD1. Trimming took 3 bases from V and 2 from J; bases not matched to a gene: 3. The CDR3 contains 15 residues. Germline values: CDR1 SEHNR, CDR2 FQNEAQ (reference sequence).

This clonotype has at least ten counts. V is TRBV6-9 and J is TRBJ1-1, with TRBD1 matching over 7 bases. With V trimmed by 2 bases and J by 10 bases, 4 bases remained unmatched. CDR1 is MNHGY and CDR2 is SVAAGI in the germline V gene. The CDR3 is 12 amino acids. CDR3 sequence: CASSYGGGAAFF. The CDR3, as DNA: TGTGCCAGCAGTTATGGAGGGGGCGCAGCTTTCTTT.

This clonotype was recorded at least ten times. CDR3 residues: CASRGHEVRTDTQYF. CDR3 nucleotide sequence: TGTGCCAGCCGGGGACACGAAGTACGCACAGATACGCAGTATTTT. This rearrangement joins TRBV2 to TRBJ2-3; maybe TRBD1 (6 bases). This CDR3 comprises 15 residues. With 8 bases removed from V and 1 base from J, the gap between germline ends came to 16 bases. CDR1 is SNHLY and CDR2 is FYNNEI in the germline V gene.

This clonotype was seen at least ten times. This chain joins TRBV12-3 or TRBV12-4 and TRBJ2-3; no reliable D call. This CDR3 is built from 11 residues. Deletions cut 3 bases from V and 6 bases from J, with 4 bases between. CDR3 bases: TGTGCCAGCAGTTTGAGGGATACGCAGTATTTT. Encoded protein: CASSLRDTQYF.

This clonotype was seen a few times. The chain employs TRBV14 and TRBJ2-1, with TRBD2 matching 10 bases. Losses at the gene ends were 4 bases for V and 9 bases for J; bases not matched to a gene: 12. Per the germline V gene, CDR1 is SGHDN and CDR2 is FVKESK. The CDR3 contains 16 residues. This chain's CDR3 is CASSPYRSGGATEQFF. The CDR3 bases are TGTGCCAGCAGCCCCTATCGAAGCGGGGGGGCGACTGAGCAGTTCTTC.

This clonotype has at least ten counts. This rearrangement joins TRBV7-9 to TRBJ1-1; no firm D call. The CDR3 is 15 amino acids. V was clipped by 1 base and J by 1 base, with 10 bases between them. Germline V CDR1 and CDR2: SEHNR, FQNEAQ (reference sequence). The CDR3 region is CASSLVRERNTEAFF. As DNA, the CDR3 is TGTGCCAGCAGCTTAGTACGGGAGCGGAACACTGAAGCTTTCTTT.

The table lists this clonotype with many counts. CDR3 in amino acids: CASSRGEGAPRYTF. CDR3 sequence (DNA): TGTGCCAGCTCCCGGGGGGAGGGGGCGCCCCGCTACACCTTC. The chain uses TRBV6-1 and TRBJ1-2; TRBD1 matches at 7 bases. CDR1 is MNHNS, CDR2 SASEGT, per germline. The CDR3 totals 14 residues. Trimming at V came to 8 bases and at J to 9 bases, leaving 15 bases not matched to a gene.

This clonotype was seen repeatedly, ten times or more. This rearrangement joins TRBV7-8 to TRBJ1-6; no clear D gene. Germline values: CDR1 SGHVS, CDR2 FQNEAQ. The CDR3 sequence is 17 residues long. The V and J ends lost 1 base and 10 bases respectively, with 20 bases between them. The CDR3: CASSLDILRAEDSPLHF. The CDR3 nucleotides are TGTGCCAGCAGCTTAGATATACTAAGGGCGGAGGACTCACCCCTCCACTTT.

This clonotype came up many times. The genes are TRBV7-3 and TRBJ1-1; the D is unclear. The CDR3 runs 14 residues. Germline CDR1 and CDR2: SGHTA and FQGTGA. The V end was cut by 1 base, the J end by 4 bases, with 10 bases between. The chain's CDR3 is CASSLMARTTEAFF. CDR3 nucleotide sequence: TGTGCCAGCAGCTTAATGGCTCGGACCACTGAAGCTTTCTTT.